Following are 18 T cell receptor beta chains from one sample sequenced in a study of cytomegalovirus exposure and HLA in healthy donors. Both 60 Vbeta primers and 13 Jbeta primers went into the PCR. Measured with immunoSEQ multiplex PCR; TCRdb has only the in-frame clones, and not every one. The data hold roughly 170,000 clones, with 75% to 90% observed a single time. Material for sequencing was PBMCs. The receptors originated from a man aged 50 or older in good health and CMV-seronegative.

The chain links TRBV10-3 to TRBJ2-7; 9 bases are shared with TRBD2. The germline CDR1 and CDR2 sequences are ENHRY and SYGVKD. The ends lost 4 bases at V and 1 base at J; junction bases unmatched: 2. The CDR3 has 14 amino acids. CDR3 coding DNA: TGTGCCATCAGTGGACTAGCGGAATCCTACGAGCAGTACTTC. As protein: CAISGLAESYEQYF.

The chain links TRBV30 to TRBJ2-5; 8 bases line up with TRBD1. The CDR3 length is 14 residues. Germline CDR1 reads GTSNPN; CDR2 reads SVGIG (reference sequence). V shed 2 bases, J shed 2 bases, and the junction held 4 bases outside the gene matches. The CDR3 nucleotides read TGTGCCTGGAGTACAGGGGGTAATCAAGAGACCCAGTACTTC. Translation gives CAWSTGGNQETQYF.

The chain is built from TRBV28 and TRBJ2-7, with TRBD1 matching over 7 bases. J gave up 2 bases and V 3 bases, and 7 bases lay outside the gene matches. Germline assignment: CDR1 MDHEN and CDR2 SYDVKM. The CDR3 is made up of 15 amino acids. This CDR3 is CASSFGRQGPYEQYF. CDR3 bases: TGTGCCAGCAGTTTCGGGCGACAGGGCCCCTACGAGCAGTACTTC.

This clone was recorded once. The chain has TRBV4-3 and TRBJ2-1; 8 bases fit TRBD1. This CDR3 has 15 residues. V lost 4 bases and J lost 4; bases outside the gene matches: 6. Looked up from germline, CDR1 is LGHNA and CDR2 is YSLEER. DNA of the CDR3: TGCGCCAGCAGCCGTAGGGACAGGCTTTACAATGAGCAGTTCTTC. This translates into CASSRRDRLYNEQFF.

The chain links TRBV28 to TRBJ2-4, with TRBD1 matching over 8 bases. Germline V gene lookup returns CDR1 MDHEN and CDR2 SYDVKM. This CDR3 has 17 amino acids. The V segment lost 5 bases and the J segment 1 base; nucleotides outside the gene matches: 10. The CDR3 here is CASSILPGGMAKNIQYF. Here the CDR3 DNA reads TGTGCCAGCAGTATTCTGCCAGGGGGCATGGCCAAAAACATTCAGTACTTC.

This clone was observed once. The chain joins TRBV15 to TRBJ2-7; 7 bases match TRBD1. Germline V gene data show CDR1 as LNHNV and CDR2 as YYDKDF (reference sequence). The CDR3 is made up of 14 amino acids. J lost 0 bases, V lost 3 bases, and 2 bases had no gene match. The chain's CDR3 is CATSRGQLSYEQYF. The CDR3 DNA reads TGTGCCACCAGCAGGGGACAGCTCTCCTACGAGCAGTACTTC.

The gene calls are TRBV4-3 and TRBJ1-6, with 7 bases lining up with TRBD1. The CDR3 is 18 residues long. The trim removed 1 base at V and 0 bases at J, leaving 6 bases unmatched. Germline-derived CDR1 and CDR2 are LGHNA and YSLEER. This chain's CDR3 is CASSQGQGRGSYNSPLHF. In nucleotides, the CDR3 is TGCGCCAGCAGCCAAGGACAGGGAAGAGGCTCCTATAATTCACCCCTCCACTTT.

The J gene is TRBJ2-1, the V gene TRBV5-5; TRBD2 is a possible D gene (6 bases). The germline V gene has CDR1 SGHKS and CDR2 YYEKEE (reference sequence). Deletions cut 0 bases from V and 5 bases from J, with 15 bases between. The length of the CDR3 is 16 residues. For the CDR3, the DNA is TGTGCCAGCAGCTTGGCTCGGCTAGCGTGGGACAATGAGCAGTTCTTC. Protein sequence: CASSLARLAWDNEQFF.

This chain joins TRBV4-1 and TRBJ1-1; no firm D call. The CDR3 consists of 14 residues. Between the trimmed V and J ends, which lost 1 base and 0 bases, there was a span of 6 bases. CDR1 is MGHRA, CDR2 YSYEKL, per germline. CDR3 sequence reads: CASSQGLLNTEAFF. The CDR3 DNA is TGCGCCAGCAGCCAAGGACTTTTGAACACTGAAGCTTTCTTT.

The rearrangement uses TRBV27 and TRBJ1-3, with 8 bases lining up with TRBD1. CDR3 size: 14 residues. With V trimmed by 6 bases and J by 2 bases, 3 bases remained unmatched. CDR1 and CDR2 (germline): MNHEY, SMNVEV (reference sequence). The CDR3 protein is CASRMTGAGNTIYF. The CDR3 DNA is TGTGCCAGCAGGATGACAGGGGCTGGAAACACCATATATTTT.

The J gene is TRBJ2-1, the V gene TRBV4-2; no clear D. This CDR3 has 15 residues. Germline V gene sequence: CDR1 LGHNA, CDR2 YNFKEQ. Trimming took off 1 base at V and 8 bases at J, with 15 bases between the two ends. This CDR3 reads CASSQGLSPADEQFF. CDR3 nucleotide sequence: TGTGCCAGCAGCCAAGGTCTAAGTCCGGCGGATGAGCAGTTCTTC.

The gene calls are TRBV7-2 and TRBJ2-5; 14 bases match TRBD2. CDR1 SGHTA and CDR2 FQGNSA come from the germline V gene. The CDR3 length is 18 residues. With V trimmed by 0 bases and J by 2 bases, 5 bases remained unmatched. The CDR3 DNA reads TGTGCCAGCAGCTTAGCGGGACTAGCGGGAGTACGGCAAGAGACCCAGTACTTC. It yields the protein CASSLAGLAGVRQETQYF.

The chain recombines TRBV7-9 with TRBJ2-3; 12 bases map to TRBD2. CDR1 and CDR2 from the germline V gene are SEHNR and FQNEAQ (reference sequence). V dropped 5 bases and J dropped 5; count of bases not matched to a gene: 8. CDR3 length: 16 residues. CDR3 amino acids: CASSHTATSGGDTQYF. CDR3 nucleotide sequence: TGTGCCAGCAGCCACACGGCGACTAGCGGGGGAGATACGCAGTATTTT.

This chain links TRBV7-2 with TRBJ1-5, with D uncertain. Per germline, CDR1 SGHTA and CDR2 FQGNSA. The germline V and J ends were trimmed by 5 bases and 7 bases, with 15 bases remaining between them. This CDR3 comprises 14 residues. The CDR3, as DNA: TGTGCCAGCAGCCAGCCCGGGGTCTGGCAGCCCCAGCATTTT. Translation gives CASSQPGVWQPQHF.

This clone was found once. The chain recombines TRBV5-4 with TRBJ2-1; 9 positions match TRBD2. Trimming took 0 bases from V and 8 from J; bases not matched to a gene: 15. CDR3 length: 18 residues. Per the germline V gene, CDR1 is SGHNT and CDR2 is YYREEE (reference sequence). DNA for the CDR3: TGTGCCAGCAGCTTGGGGGGTAGCGGGGGAGGATTTGCGGATGAGCAGTTCTTC. As protein: CASSLGGSGGGFADEQFF.

The chain joins TRBV18 to TRBJ1-1; 7 bases are shared with TRBD1. CDR1 is KGHSH, CDR2 LQKENI, per germline. V lost 3 bases, J lost 0 bases, and 7 bases stayed unmatched. The CDR3 sequence is 16 residues long. This CDR3 is CASSPSGQRVNTEAFF. The CDR3, as DNA: TGTGCCAGCTCACCTTCGGGACAGCGGGTGAACACTGAAGCTTTCTTT.

In this sample, this clone turned up a few times. This rearrangement joins TRBV5-1 to TRBJ1-1, with TRBD1 as a possible D gene (6 bases). The V gene's germline CDR1 is SGHRS and CDR2 YFSETQ. This CDR3 is 18 amino acids long. The germline V and J ends were trimmed by 4 bases and 0 bases, with 22 bases remaining between them. DNA for the CDR3: TGCGCCAGCAGCGCTCTCGCGGGGGGCAGGAAATTGAACACTGAAGCTTTCTTT. This translates into CASSALAGGRKLNTEAFF.

This clone has more than one count but fewer than ten. The chain employs TRBV6-1 and TRBJ1-1; 11 positions match TRBD1. This CDR3 is built from 13 residues. Trimming removed 11 bases from V and 2 bases from J; junction bases left unmatched: 4. CDR1 and CDR2 (germline): MNHNS, SASEGT. The CDR3 DNA reads TGTGCCGGGAGGACAGGGGGCAACACTGAAGCTTTCTTT. Translated, it gives CAGRTGGNTEAFF.